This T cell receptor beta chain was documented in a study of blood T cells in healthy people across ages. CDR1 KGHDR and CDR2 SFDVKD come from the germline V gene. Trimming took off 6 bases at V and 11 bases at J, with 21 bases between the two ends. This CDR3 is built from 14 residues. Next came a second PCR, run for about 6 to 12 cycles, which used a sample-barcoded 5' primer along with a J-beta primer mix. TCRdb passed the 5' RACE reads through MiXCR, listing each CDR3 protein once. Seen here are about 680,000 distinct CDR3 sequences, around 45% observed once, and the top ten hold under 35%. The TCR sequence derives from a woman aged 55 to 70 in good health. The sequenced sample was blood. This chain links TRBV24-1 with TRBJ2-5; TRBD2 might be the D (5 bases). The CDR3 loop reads CATSPQFNSWEQYF. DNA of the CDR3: TGTGCCACCAGTCCCCAGTTTAACAGCTGGGAGCAGTACTTC.